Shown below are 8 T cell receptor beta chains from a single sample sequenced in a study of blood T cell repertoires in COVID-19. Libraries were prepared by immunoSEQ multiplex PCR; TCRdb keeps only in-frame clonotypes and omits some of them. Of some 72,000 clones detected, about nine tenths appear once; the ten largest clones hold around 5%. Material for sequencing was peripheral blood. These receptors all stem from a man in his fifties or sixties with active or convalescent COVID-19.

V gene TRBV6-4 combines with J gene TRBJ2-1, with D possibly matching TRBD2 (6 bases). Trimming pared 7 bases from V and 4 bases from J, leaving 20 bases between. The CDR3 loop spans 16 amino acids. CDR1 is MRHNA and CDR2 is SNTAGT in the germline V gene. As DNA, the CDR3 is TGTGCCAGCAAACTGTCCCGGGACTGGAATTACAATGAGCAGTTCTTC. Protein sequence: CASKLSRDWNYNEQFF.

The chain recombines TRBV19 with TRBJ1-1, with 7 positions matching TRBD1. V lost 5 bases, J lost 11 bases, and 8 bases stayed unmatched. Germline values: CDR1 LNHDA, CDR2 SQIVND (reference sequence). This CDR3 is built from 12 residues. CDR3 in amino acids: CASSSQGSGAFF. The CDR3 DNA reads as TGTGCCAGTAGTTCACAGGGGTCGGGCGCTTTCTTT.

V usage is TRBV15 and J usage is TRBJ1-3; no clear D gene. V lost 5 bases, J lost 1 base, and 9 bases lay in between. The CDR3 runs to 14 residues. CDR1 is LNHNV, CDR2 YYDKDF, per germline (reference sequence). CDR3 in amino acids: CATSPGRSGNTIYF. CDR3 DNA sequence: TGTGCCACCAGCCCTGGCAGGTCTGGAAACACCATATATTTT.

The CDR3 spells CASCGIAGLEKLFF. The CDR3 coding sequence is TGTGCCAGCTGCGGTATTGCAGGGTTGGAGAAACTGTTTTTT. The chain employs TRBV6-5 and TRBJ1-4, with a weak D call TRBD1 (5 bases). V lost 8 bases and J 11 bases, leaving 21 bases between the germline ends. The CDR3 extends over 14 amino acids. In germline, CDR1 is MNHEY, CDR2 SVGAGI.

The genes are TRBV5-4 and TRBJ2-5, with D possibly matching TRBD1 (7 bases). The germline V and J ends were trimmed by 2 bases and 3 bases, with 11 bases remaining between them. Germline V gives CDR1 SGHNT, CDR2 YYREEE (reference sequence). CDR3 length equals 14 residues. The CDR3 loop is CASSFQGGEETQYF. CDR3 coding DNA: TGTGCCAGCAGCTTCCAGGGGGGAGAAGAGACCCAGTACTTC. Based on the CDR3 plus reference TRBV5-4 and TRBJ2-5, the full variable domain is ETGVTQSPTHLIKTRGQQVTLRCSSQSGHNTVSWYQQALGQGPQFIFQYYREEENGRGNFPPRFSGLQFPNYSSELNVNALELDDSALYLCASSFQGGEETQYFGPGTRLLVL.

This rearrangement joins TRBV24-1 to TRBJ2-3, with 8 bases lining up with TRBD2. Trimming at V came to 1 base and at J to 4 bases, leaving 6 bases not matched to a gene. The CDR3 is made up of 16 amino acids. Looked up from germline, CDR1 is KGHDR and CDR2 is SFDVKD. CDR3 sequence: CATSDFGRGAADTQYF. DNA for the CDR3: TGTGCCACCAGTGATTTTGGGCGGGGGGCGGCAGATACGCAGTATTTT.

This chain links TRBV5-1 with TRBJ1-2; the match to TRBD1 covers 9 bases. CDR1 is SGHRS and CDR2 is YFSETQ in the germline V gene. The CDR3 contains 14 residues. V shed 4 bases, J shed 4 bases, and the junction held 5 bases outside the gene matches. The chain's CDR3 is CASSGGQGGYGYTF. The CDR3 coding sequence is TGCGCCAGCAGCGGGGGACAGGGAGGCTATGGCTACACCTTC.

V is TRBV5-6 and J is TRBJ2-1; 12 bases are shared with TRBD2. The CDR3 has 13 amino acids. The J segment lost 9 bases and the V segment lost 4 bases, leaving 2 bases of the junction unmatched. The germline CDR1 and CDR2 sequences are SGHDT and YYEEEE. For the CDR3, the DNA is TGTGCCAGCAGCGCACTAGCGGGAGGTGAGCAGTTCTTC. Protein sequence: CASSALAGGEQFF.